This T cell receptor (beta chain) comes out of a study of T cells in Graves' hyperthyroidism and ophthalmopathy. General study points: Stable hyperthyroidism was told apart from ophthalmopathy by a model built on 13 V-J features. Blood held most thyroid clonotypes expanded above 0.001 frequency.

Among the patients, aged 18 to 65, hyperthyroidism was newly diagnosed and had lasted under 2 months. TCR beta CDR3 regions were amplified from RNA. The HTBI set primed first-round TCR CDR3 RT-PCR. TCRdb redid the calling of the multiplex PCR reads with MiXCR, one entry per CDR3 protein. The data hold about 720,000 distinct CDR3 sequences, with 16% observed a single time. As to this clonotype: What it recognizes is unknown.

Sequencing used blood. This sequence was found in a young man with Graves' hyperthyroidism.

Written as DNA, the CDR3 is TGTGCCAGCAGCCCGTTGGCGGGAGGGTGGGCAGATACGCAGTATTTT. Protein: CASSPLAGGWADTQYF. The chain is built from TRBV7-6 and TRBJ2-3; 9 bases map to TRBD2. CDR3 length: 16 amino acids. The V gene end was trimmed by 5 bases and the J gene end by 4 bases; junction bases not matched to a gene: 10. CDR1 SGHVS and CDR2 FNYEAQ come from the germline V gene.